This T cell receptor (beta chain) comes out of a study of blood T cells in healthy people across ages. The study's findings and limits: Among T cells, TCR beta diversity per million cells dropped roughly linearly as age rose.

The CDR3 sequence is 15 residues long. The V gene's germline CDR1 is SGHTA and CDR2 FQGTGA. V dropped 5 bases and J dropped 1 base, with 14 bases sitting between them. Combining a sample-barcoded 5' primer with a J-beta primer mix, a second PCR ran for roughly 6 to 11 cycles. Each CDR3 protein gets one entry after TCRdb re-called the 5' RACE reads with MiXCR. The data hold around 1,800,000 distinct CDR3 sequences, with 39% observed a single time. This clonotype appeared a few times. The antigen is undetermined. The clonotype comes from a human donor in good health. The V gene is TRBV7-3, the J gene TRBJ1-1; D possibly corresponds to TRBD1 (6 bases). The sample taken for sequencing was blood. CDR3 loop: CASSANRDGNTEAFF. DNA for the CDR3: TGTGCCAGCAGCGCAAACAGGGACGGGAACACTGAAGCTTTCTTT.